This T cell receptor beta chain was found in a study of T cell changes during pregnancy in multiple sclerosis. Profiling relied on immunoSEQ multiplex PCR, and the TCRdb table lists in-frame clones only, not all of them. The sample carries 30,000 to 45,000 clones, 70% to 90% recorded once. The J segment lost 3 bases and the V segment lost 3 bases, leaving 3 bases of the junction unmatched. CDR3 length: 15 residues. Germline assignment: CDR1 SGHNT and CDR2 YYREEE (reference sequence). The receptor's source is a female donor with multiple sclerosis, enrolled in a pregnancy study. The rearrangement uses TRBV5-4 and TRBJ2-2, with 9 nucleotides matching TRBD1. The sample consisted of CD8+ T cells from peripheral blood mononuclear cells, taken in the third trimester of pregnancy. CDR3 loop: CASSSGTGHTGELFF. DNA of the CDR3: TGTGCCAGCAGCTCCGGGACAGGGCACACCGGGGAGCTGTTTTTT.